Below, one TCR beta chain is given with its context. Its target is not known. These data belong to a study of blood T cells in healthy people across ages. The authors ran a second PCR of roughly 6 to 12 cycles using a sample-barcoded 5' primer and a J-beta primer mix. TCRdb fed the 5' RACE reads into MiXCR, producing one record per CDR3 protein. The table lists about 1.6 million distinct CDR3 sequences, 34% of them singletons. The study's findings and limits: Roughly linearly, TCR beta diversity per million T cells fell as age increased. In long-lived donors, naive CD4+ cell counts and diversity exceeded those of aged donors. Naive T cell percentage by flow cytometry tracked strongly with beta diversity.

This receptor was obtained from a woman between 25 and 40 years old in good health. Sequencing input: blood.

CDR3 loop: CASRTGGGGDTQYF. CDR3 sequence (DNA): TGTGCCAGCAGGACAGGGGGAGGAGGAGATACGCAGTATTTT. The chain links TRBV6-5 to TRBJ2-3; TRBD1 agrees at 9 bases. V lost 6 bases and J lost 5; bases outside the gene matches: 6. The germline V gene encodes CDR1 MNHEY and CDR2 SVGAGI. This CDR3 spans 14 amino acids.